This T cell receptor (beta chain) is from a study of identical twins. TCRdb re-called the 5' RACE reads through MiXCR, storing one row per CDR3 protein. The table records some 760,000 distinct CDR3 sequences, 15% to 20% of them present only once. Trimming left V 2 bases short and J 2 bases short, with 4 bases between. Germline V CDR1 and CDR2: MNHEY, SVGEGT. CDR3 size: 13 residues. These data were also filed under a second study, of T cells expressing NK-cell markers. That work contributes: All TCR beta repertoires analysed originated from sorted CD3+CD56+NKG2C+, CD3+CD56+NKG2C- and CD3+CD56-NKG2C+ T cells.

The chain joins TRBV6-2 or TRBV6-3 to TRBJ2-1; the D is unclear. The sample consisted of PBMCs. This TCR derives from a woman under 30 in good health. The CDR3 protein is CASSYQAYNEQFF. CDR3 in DNA: TGTGCCAGCAGTTACCAGGCCTACAATGAGCAGTTCTTC.